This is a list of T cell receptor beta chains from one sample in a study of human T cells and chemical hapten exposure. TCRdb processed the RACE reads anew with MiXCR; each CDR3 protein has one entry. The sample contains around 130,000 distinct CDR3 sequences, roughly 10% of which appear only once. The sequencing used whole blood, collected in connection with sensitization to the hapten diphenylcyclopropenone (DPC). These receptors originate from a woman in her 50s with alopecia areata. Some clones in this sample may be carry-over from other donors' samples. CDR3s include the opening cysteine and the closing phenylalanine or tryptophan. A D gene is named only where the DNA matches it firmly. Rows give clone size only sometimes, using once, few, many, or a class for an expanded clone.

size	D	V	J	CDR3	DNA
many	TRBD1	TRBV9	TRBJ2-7	CASSGQGGSSYEQYF	TGTGCCAGCAGCGGACAGGGCGGAAGCTCCTACGAGCAGTACTTC
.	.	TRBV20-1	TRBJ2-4	CSARDRPLAKNIQYF	TGCAGTGCTAGAGACCGACCACTAGCCAAAAACATTCAGTACTTC
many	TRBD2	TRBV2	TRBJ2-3	CASSEGTSGSRRTQYF	TGTGCCAGCAGTGAAGGGACTAGCGGGAGTAGACGGACGCAGTATTTT
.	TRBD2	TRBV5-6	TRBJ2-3	CASSWGLAAGDTQYF	TGTGCCAGCAGCTGGGGACTAGCAGCGGGGGATACGCAGTATTTT
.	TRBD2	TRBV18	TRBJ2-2	CASSPSAGVGTGELFF	TGTGCCAGCTCACCCTCAGCGGGAGTCGGCACCGGGGAGCTGTTTTTT
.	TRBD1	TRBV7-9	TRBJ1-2	CASSLVPDRGAYGYTF	TGTGCCAGCAGCTTAGTCCCCGACAGGGGTGCCTATGGCTACACCTTC
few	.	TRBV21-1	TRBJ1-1	CASRYRNTEAFF	TGTGCCAGCCGCTACAGGAACACTGAAGCTTTCTTT
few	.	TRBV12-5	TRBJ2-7	CASGYPPTASYEQYF	TGTGCTAGTGGCTACCCTCCGACGGCGTCCTACGAGCAGTACTTC
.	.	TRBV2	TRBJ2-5	CASADPESVETQYF	TGTGCCAGTGCGGACCCCGAGTCGGTTGAGACCCAGTACTTC
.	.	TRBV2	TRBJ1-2	CASSEQGLFGDGYTF	TGTGCCAGCAGCGAACAGGGATTGTTTGGGGATGGCTACACCTTC
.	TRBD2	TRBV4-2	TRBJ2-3	CASSQDWASGWGDTQYF	TGTGCCAGCAGCCAAGATTGGGCTAGCGGCTGGGGGGATACGCAGTATTTT
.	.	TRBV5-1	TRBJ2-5	CASSFSLGFQETQYF	TGCGCCAGCAGCTTCTCCTTAGGGTTTCAAGAGACCCAGTACTTC
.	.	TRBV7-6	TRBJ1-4	CASSFRGGNREKLFF	TGTGCCAGCAGCTTCCGTGGGGGGAATAGGGAAAAACTGTTTTTT
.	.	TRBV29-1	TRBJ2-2	CSATGAGRTGELFF	TGCAGCGCCACCGGGGCGGGACGCACCGGGGAGCTGTTTTTT
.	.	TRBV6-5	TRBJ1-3	CASSSTRSGNTIYF	TGTGCCAGCAGTTCCACAAGGTCGGGAAACACCATATATTTT
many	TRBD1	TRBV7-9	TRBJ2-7	CASSPPGQGSWEQYF	TGTGCCAGCAGCCCACCGGGACAGGGGTCTTGGGAGCAGTACTTC
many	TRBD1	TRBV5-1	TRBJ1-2	CASSDGQGTNYGYTF	TGCGCCAGCAGCGACGGACAGGGGACTAACTATGGCTACACCTTC
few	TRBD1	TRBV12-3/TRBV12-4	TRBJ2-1	CASTSPGQFYNEQFF	TGTGCCAGCACCTCGCCGGGACAGTTTTACAATGAGCAGTTCTTC
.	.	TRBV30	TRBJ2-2	CAWSQGPITGELFF	TGTGCCTGGAGCCAGGGGCCCATCACCGGGGAGCTGTTTTTT
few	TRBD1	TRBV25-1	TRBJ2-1	CASSEQGGQGGEQFF	TGTGCCAGCAGTGAACAGGGGGGACAGGGGGGTGAGCAGTTCTTC
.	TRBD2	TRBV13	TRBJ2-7	CASSAGLAGGTYEQYF	TGTGCCAGCAGCGCGGGACTAGCGGGGGGAACCTACGAGCAGTACTTC
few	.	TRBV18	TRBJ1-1	CASSGRQGNTEAFF	TGTGCCAGCTCAGGGCGGCAGGGAAACACTGAAGCTTTCTTT
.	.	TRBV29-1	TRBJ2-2	CSVVGATGELFF	TGCAGCGTTGTTGGGGCCACCGGGGAGCTGTTTTTT
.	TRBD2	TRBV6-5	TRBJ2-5	CASSSWGGEETQYF	TGTGCCAGCAGCTCCTGGGGGGGGGAAGAGACCCAGTACTTC
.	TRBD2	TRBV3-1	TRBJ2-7	CASLTSGSDGQYF	TGTGCCAGCCTGACTAGCGGGAGTGACGGGCAGTACTTC
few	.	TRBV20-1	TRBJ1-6	CSARESSYNSPLHF	TGCAGTGCTAGAGAGAGCTCCTATAATTCACCCCTCCACTTT
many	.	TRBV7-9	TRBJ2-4	CASSLGSVLAKNIQYF	TGTGCCAGCAGCTTAGGGTCCGTTTTAGCCAAAAACATTCAGTACTTC
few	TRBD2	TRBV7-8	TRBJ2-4	CASSLGRRAGVNIQYF	TGTGCCAGCAGCTTGGGGCGACGAGCGGGGGTAAACATTCAGTACTTC